This T cell receptor (beta chain) originates from a study of early T cells in non-severe SARS-CoV-2 infection. The wider study: Sequencing of bulk RNA from unsorted whole blood was done, without chain pairing. Whole-study findings and limits: Clonotype matching in VDJdb favored anti-spike CD8 responses and did not capture private and CD4 specificities.

Deletions cut 4 bases from V and 1 base from J, with 13 bases between. Germline V CDR1 and CDR2: SQVTM, ANQGSEA. The CDR3 consists of 14 residues. Unique molecular identifiers were added to individual cDNA molecules. TCRdb independently ran MiXCR on the 5' RACE reads; one entry per CDR3 protein. The sample holds 40,000 or so distinct CDR3 sequences; roughly 10% are singletons and the top ten take just over 20%. The table lists this clonotype with many counts. Its specificity is unknown. This chain links TRBV29-1 with TRBJ2-5; D might be TRBD2 (6 bases). The specimen was whole blood. This TCR came from an adult who was a healthcare worker with PCR-confirmed SARS-CoV-2 infection or an uninfected control (not recorded which). CDR3 residues: CSVAHLAAQETQYF. The CDR3 bases are TGCAGCGTTGCCCATTTAGCGGCCCAAGAGACCCAGTACTTC.